The clone carrying this TCR beta chain was counted many times. What it binds is not known. This record comes from a study of response to subunit inactivated influenza vaccine. A single record per CDR3 protein comes from TCRdb applying MiXCR to the RT-PCR reads. This sample has some 800,000 distinct CDR3 sequences, with 20% to 25% found just once. Germline loops: CDR1 DFQATT, CDR2 SNEGSKA (reference sequence). The length of the CDR3 is 16 residues. V dropped 0 bases and J dropped 3 bases, with 16 bases sitting between them. Study results and limitations: Few additional T cells are recruited per seasonal influenza vaccination, authors suggested.

The sample consisted of PBMCs from blood, taken about 5 days after vaccination. This chain uses TRBV20-1 with TRBJ2-3; no reliable D call. The source is a man aged 45-65 years who received an inactivated influenza vaccine. The CDR3 coding sequence is TGCAGTGCTAGAGATCTCGAGGATTTCCGTACAGATACGCAGTATTTT. It specifies CSARDLEDFRTDTQYF.